Listed below are T cell receptor beta chains from one sample, sequenced in a study of blood T cell repertoires in COVID-19. Assay used: immunoSEQ multiplex PCR; TCRdb lists only in-frame clones, some missing. The sample carries about 430,000 clones, about 88% recorded once. Material for sequencing was PBMCs or T cells enriched from blood (not recorded which). These receptors were collected from a woman between 18 and 30 years old who had been exposed to COVID-19. The CDR3 runs from the conserved cysteine through the conserved F or W.

cdr3_length,v_call,j_call,cdr3_aa
15,TRBV15,TRBJ1-5,CATSRGGTGSEPQHF
15,TRBV21-1,TRBJ2-1,CASSGHRGVYNEQFF
15,TRBV2,TRBJ2-3,CASSDRLVSTDTQYF
14,TRBV2,TRBJ2-7,CASRTDGGYYEQYF
15,TRBV6-5,TRBJ1-4,CASSYGGRTNEKLFF
15,TRBV12-5,TRBJ2-3,CASGPGQGQTDTQYF
14,TRBV15,TRBJ1-2,CATSRAGGIYGYTF
18,TRBV9,TRBJ2-7,CASSDPGLAGVIGSEQYF
14,TRBV18,TRBJ1-4,CASSPGTGNEKLFF
15,TRBV9,TRBJ1-2,CASSTKLQGVDGYTF
15,TRBV4-1,TRBJ2-7,CASSQKTSGSREQYF
14,TRBV27,TRBJ2-7,CASSSLAGGYEQYF
15,TRBV7-2,TRBJ1-6,CASSLGRDSNSPLHF
14,TRBV6-5,TRBJ2-7,CASRTGPWAGEQYF
13,TRBV5-6,TRBJ1-2,CASSPGINYGYTF
16,TRBV7-9,TRBJ2-1,CASSLALAGGLVEQFF
16,TRBV19,TRBJ1-3,CASTPSWRQGRNTIYF
16,TRBV5-1,TRBJ1-1,CASSTTGGAMSTEAFF
14,TRBV28,TRBJ2-7,CASSPPPGSYEQYF
12,TRBV13,TRBJ1-1,CASSTQGTEAFF
15,TRBV6-4,TRBJ1-1,CASSEQPGLNTEAFF
9,TRBV7-9,TRBJ1-1,CASNNEAFF
13,TRBV6-5,TRBJ2-2,CASSYLRAGELFF
15,TRBV14,TRBJ2-7,CASSPGRGTTYEQYF
13,TRBV6-5,TRBJ1-2,CATEGARDYGYTF
15,TRBV27,TRBJ2-7,CASSLSSGGSYEQYF
13,TRBV29-1,TRBJ2-1,CSVRRDSYNEQFF
15,TRBV19,TRBJ2-7,CASSLEGATSYEQYF
12,TRBV18,TRBJ1-2,CASSRDRGGYTF
19,TRBV14,TRBJ1-6,CASSQTRGSTGNYNSPLHF
15,TRBV10-1,TRBJ2-2,CASSVSGMNTGELFF
15,TRBV5-6,TRBJ1-2,CASSLYQGGWGGYTF
15,TRBV28,TRBJ2-7,CASSLGGLPYYEQYF
13,TRBV10-3,TRBJ2-7,CAIGAGGTYEQYF
13,TRBV28,TRBJ1-4,CASSLGAEEKLFF
15,TRBV7-3,TRBJ1-1,CASSLRHTGDTEAFF
17,TRBV4-3,TRBJ1-2,CASSQQTSGQLNYGYTF
15,TRBV4-3,TRBJ1-1,CASSLETGVNTEAFF
11,TRBV6-5,TRBJ1-4,CASRTNEKLFF